These 21 T cell receptor beta chains originate from one sample sequenced in a study of identical twins. TCRdb fed the 5' RACE reads into MiXCR, producing one record per CDR3 protein. The table records about 530,000 distinct CDR3 sequences, approximately 20% of them present only once. The same data also contributed to another study, on yellow fever vaccine responses in identical twins.

Material: CD4+ T cells sorted from blood. The source of these receptors is a woman in her late teens or twenties in good health.

This clonotype was found many times. The chain couples TRBV20-1 to TRBJ1-1; D unclear. The CDR3 covers 11 residues. The V end lost 1 base, the J end lost 1 base, and 1 base lay between the germline ends. Germline CDR1 reads DFQATT; CDR2 reads SNEGSKA (reference sequence). CDR3 DNA: TGCAGTGCTAGAGGGAACACTGAAGCTTTCTTT. Its translation is CSARGNTEAFF.

This clonotype occurred a few times. This chain joins TRBV5-1 and TRBJ2-2; no reliable D call. The germline V and J ends were trimmed by 0 bases and 5 bases, with 11 bases remaining between them. Germline V CDR1 and CDR2: SGHRS, YFSETQ. The CDR3 is made up of 15 amino acids. CDR3 sequence reads: CASSLAPLRTGELFF. The DNA of the CDR3 is TGCGCCAGCAGCTTGGCCCCACTTCGAACCGGGGAGCTGTTTTTT.

This chain links TRBV7-9 with TRBJ2-5, with TRBD1 identical over 8 bases. CDR1 is SEHNR and CDR2 is FQNEAQ in the germline V gene (reference sequence). J lost 1 base, V lost 3 bases, and 4 bases had no gene match. The CDR3 has 15 amino acids. CDR3: CASSFLRGPQETQYF. The CDR3 coding sequence is TGTGCCAGCAGCTTTCTCAGGGGGCCCCAAGAGACCCAGTACTTC.

This clonotype was seen at least ten times. The chain uses TRBV5-1 and TRBJ1-1; D is undetermined. Germline CDR1 reads SGHRS; CDR2 reads YFSETQ. Trimming stripped 0 bases from V and 4 bases from J, with 7 bases between. The length of the CDR3 is 13 residues. In DNA form, the CDR3 reads TGCGCCAGCAGCTTGGGGTGGGGCACTGAAGCTTTCTTT. It is translated as CASSLGWGTEAFF. Together with reference TRBV5-1 and TRBJ1-1, the CDR3 gives the full variable domain: KAGVTQTPRYLIKTRGQQVTLSCSPISGHRSVSWYQQTPGQGLQFLFEYFSETQRNKGNFPGRFSGRQFSNSRSEMNVSTLELGDSALYLCASSLGWGTEAFFGQGTRLTVV.

This chain uses TRBV15 with TRBJ2-7, with D hard to call. The CDR3 sequence is 16 residues long. Germline CDR1 reads LNHNV; CDR2 reads YYDKDF (reference sequence). Trimming took off 0 bases at V and 2 bases at J, with 14 bases between the two ends. CDR3 sequence reads: CATSRDGVLGAYEQYV. The CDR3, as DNA: TGTGCCACCAGCAGAGATGGGGTTCTAGGAGCCTACGAGCAGTACGTC.

This clonotype occurred a few times. The rearrangement joins TRBV4-1 to TRBJ2-1; D call uncertain. The V and J ends lost 4 bases and 8 bases respectively, with 21 bases between them. The CDR3 extends over 16 amino acids. Germline V CDR1 and CDR2: MGHRA, YSYEKL. CDR3 sequence: CASSLGPDPHQYEQFF. Here the CDR3 DNA reads TGCGCCAGCAGCCTAGGACCCGACCCCCACCAATATGAGCAGTTCTTC.

The genes are TRBV11-2 and TRBJ2-7; 13 positions match TRBD2. CDR3 length: 16 residues. Germline V CDR1 and CDR2: SGHAT, FQNNGV. With 3 bases clipped from V and 1 base from J, the junction kept 3 bases outside the gene matches. CDR3 in DNA: TGTGCCAGCAGCTTGGGGACTAGCGGGATGTCCTACGAGCAGTACTTC. Its translation is CASSLGTSGMSYEQYF.

The V call is TRBV5-1, the J call TRBJ2-1; TRBD2 agrees at 8 bases. The CDR3 extends over 15 amino acids. Per the germline V gene, CDR1 is SGHRS and CDR2 is YFSETQ. V lost 3 bases, J lost 3 bases, and 5 bases stayed unmatched. In DNA, the CDR3 is TGCGCCAGCAGCTCAGGCGGGGGGTTCTACAATGAGCAGTTCTTC. It is translated as CASSSGGGFYNEQFF.

There are a few counts of this clonotype. The rearrangement uses TRBV4-1 and TRBJ2-4; 9 bases map to TRBD1. The CDR3 consists of 14 residues. Trimming removed 1 base from V and 7 bases from J; junction bases left unmatched: 2. Germline V gene data show CDR1 as MGHRA and CDR2 as YSYEKL. The CDR3 DNA sequence: TGCGCCAGCAGCCAAGGTGGGACAGGGAACATTCAGTACTTC. Translated, it gives CASSQGGTGNIQYF.

In this sample, this clonotype turned up once. The V call is TRBV12-3 or TRBV12-4, the J call TRBJ1-5; D remains ambiguous. V dropped 1 base and J dropped 6 bases, with 13 bases sitting between them. The CDR3 is 15 amino acids. CDR3 sequence reads: CASSLEWFESQPQHF. CDR3 DNA: TGTGCCAGCAGTTTAGAGTGGTTTGAGAGTCAGCCCCAGCATTTT.

The chain recombines TRBV28 with TRBJ2-5; 15 bases agree with TRBD2. Germline V gene sequence: CDR1 MDHEN, CDR2 SYDVKM. The CDR3 sequence is 15 residues long. Trimming removed 5 bases from V and 5 bases from J; junction bases left unmatched: 3. CDR3 nucleotides: TGTGCCAGCAGTCCGGGACTAGCGGGAGGCGAGACCCAGTACTTC. Translation gives CASSPGLAGGETQYF.

The gene calls are TRBV5-1 and TRBJ2-1; D not resolved. V was clipped by 0 bases and J by 4 bases, with 11 bases between them. Germline CDR1 reads SGHRS; CDR2 reads YFSETQ. The CDR3 consists of 15 residues. The CDR3 DNA is TGCGCCAGCAGCTTGGCGTCTAACAGATACAATGAGCAGTTCTTC. Amino acids: CASSLASNRYNEQFF.

The table lists this clonotype with a few counts. The V gene is TRBV5-1, the J gene TRBJ1-1; TRBD1 aligns across 7 bases. V gave up 0 bases and J gave up 6 bases; unmatched junction bases: 2. Germline V CDR1 and CDR2: SGHRS, YFSETQ. The length of the CDR3 is 13 residues. The CDR3: CASSLDRGAEAFF. The CDR3 DNA reads as TGCGCCAGCAGCTTGGACAGGGGCGCTGAAGCTTTCTTT.

The chain recombines TRBV12-3 or TRBV12-4 with TRBJ1-4, with D possibly being TRBD1 (5 bases). Trimming pared 2 bases from V and 0 bases from J, leaving 16 bases between. The CDR3 is 18 residues long. The DNA for the CDR3 is TGTGCCAGCAGTTTATCGTTTGGGGGGTATGCAACTAATGAAAAACTGTTTTTT. Translated, it gives CASSLSFGGYATNEKLFF.

This clonotype showed up just a few times. The chain is built from TRBV6-1 and TRBJ2-2, with D perhaps matching TRBD1 or TRBD2 (5 bases each). The V gene's germline CDR1 is MNHNS and CDR2 SASEGT. The CDR3 is made up of 16 amino acids. V lost 7 bases to trimming and J lost 4 bases, with 19 bases between them. CDR3: CASTETGTRITGELFF. The DNA of the CDR3 is TGTGCCAGCACGGAAACCGGGACCCGCATCACCGGGGAGCTGTTTTTT.

The chain uses TRBV9 and TRBJ2-3; 7 bases match TRBD1. This CDR3 spans 16 amino acids. V shed 3 bases and J 2 bases; nucleotides not matched to a gene: 9. Germline values: CDR1 SGDLS, CDR2 YYNGEE. Here the CDR3 DNA reads TGTGCCAGCAGCGCGAATAACAGGGGCTACACAGATACGCAGTATTTT. This gives the protein CASSANNRGYTDTQYF.

This chain uses TRBV7-9 with TRBJ2-2, with 7 bases fitting TRBD1. The germline gives CDR1 SEHNR, CDR2 FQNEAQ (reference sequence). The CDR3 runs 16 residues. V was pared by 5 bases and J by 3 bases, with 9 bases of the junction left unmatched. CDR3 amino acids: CASSLSRGSDTGELFF. CDR3 sequence (DNA): TGTGCCAGCAGCCTATCCAGGGGGTCGGACACCGGGGAGCTGTTTTTT.

V gene TRBV28 combines with J gene TRBJ2-5, with unresolved D. V dropped 10 bases and J dropped 5 bases, with 26 bases sitting between them. CDR1 is MDHEN and CDR2 is SYDVKM in the germline V gene. This CDR3 spans 16 amino acids. In DNA, the CDR3 is TGTGCCAACAACCCACATACCAGGTTCCACTCGGAGACCCAGTACTTC. Protein: CANNPHTRFHSETQYF.

This chain connects TRBV24-1 to TRBJ2-3; D not certain. The germline gives CDR1 KGHDR, CDR2 SFDVKD. This CDR3 contains 12 residues. V lost 4 bases, J lost 4 bases, and 5 bases lay in between. Written as DNA, the CDR3 is TGTGCCACCAGTGAGGTCCCAGATACGCAGTATTTT. Protein product: CATSEVPDTQYF.

This clonotype was seen a handful of times. The CDR3 region has the DNA TGTGCCAGCAGCTTAAGGTCGGCTTGGGCAGACCCCGGGGAGCTGTTTTTT. The encoded protein is CASSLRSAWADPGELFF. This chain links TRBV7-6 with TRBJ2-2; D is ambiguous. V was clipped by 2 bases and J by 6 bases, with 19 bases between them. Germline V gene lookup returns CDR1 SGHVS and CDR2 FNYEAQ. This CDR3 has 17 amino acids.

This clonotype showed up just a few times. The gene calls are TRBV9 and TRBJ2-1; weak D call: TRBD2 (6 bases). The CDR3 extends over 16 amino acids. CDR1 SGDLS and CDR2 YYNGEE come from the germline V gene. V lost 6 bases and J 2 bases, leaving 18 bases between the germline ends. DNA of the CDR3: TGTGCCAGCAACCCCCGGGGTAGCGGCACCTACAATGAGCAGTTCTTC. It encodes CASNPRGSGTYNEQFF.